These 12 T cell receptor beta chains came from one sample sequenced in a study of blood T cell repertoires in COVID-19. The data were produced by immunoSEQ multiplex PCR, yet TCRdb's version contains in-frame clones alone and is incomplete. The sample consists of over 150,000 clones, about nine tenths of them appearing once. Sequencing used PBMCs or T cells enriched from blood (not recorded which). These receptors came from a young woman who had recovered from COVID-19.

This chain uses TRBV24-1 with TRBJ2-3, with 9 nucleotides matching TRBD2. The CDR3 contains 17 residues. CDR1 KGHDR and CDR2 SFDVKD come from the germline V gene. V lost 5 bases and J lost 0; bases outside the gene matches: 8. Here the CDR3 DNA reads TGTGCCACCAGTGGAAGCGGGGGGCTAACTAGCACAGATACGCAGTATTTT. This translates into CATSGSGGLTSTDTQYF.

This clone was detected only once. The chain couples TRBV19 to TRBJ2-7; D might be TRBD1 (5 bases). V was trimmed by 9 bases and J by 1 base, leaving 13 bases between them. This CDR3 is 13 amino acids long. Germline assignment: CDR1 LNHDA and CDR2 SQIVND (reference sequence). The CDR3 coding sequence is TGTGCCAGCGGAGCAGGGCGATCCTACGAGCAGTACTTC. This codes for CASGAGRSYEQYF.

The genes are TRBV19 and TRBJ2-3; 10 positions agree with TRBD2. With 6 bases clipped from V and 4 bases from J, the junction kept 10 bases outside the gene matches. The germline CDR1 and CDR2 sequences are LNHDA and SQIVND (reference sequence). The CDR3 loop spans 16 amino acids. The CDR3 region is CASSLRPSGGSDTQYF. In DNA form, the CDR3 reads TGTGCCAGTAGCCTACGCCCTAGCGGGGGCTCAGATACGCAGTATTTT.

The chain combines TRBV9 with TRBJ2-1, with D possibly TRBD1 on 5 matching bases. From germline, CDR1 is SGDLS and CDR2 YYNGEE. V lost 2 bases and J 4 bases, leaving 7 bases between the germline ends. This CDR3 has 13 amino acids. The CDR3 nucleotides are TGTGCCAGCAGCGTCCAGGGTTACAATGAGCAGTTCTTC. This sequence encodes CASSVQGYNEQFF.

The chain uses TRBV5-4 and TRBJ2-2, with a possible D match to TRBD1 (6 bases). The CDR3 is 14 amino acids. V was pared by 1 base and J by 3 bases, with 7 bases between. CDR1 and CDR2 from the germline V gene are SGHNT and YYREEE (reference sequence). The CDR3 nucleotides are TGTGCCAGCAGCTTGACAGGGTACACCGGGGAGCTGTTTTTT. It yields the protein CASSLTGYTGELFF.

This chain joins TRBV6-2 or TRBV6-3 and TRBJ1-5; no definite D call. The V end was cut by 6 bases, the J end by 6 bases, with 15 bases between. CDR1 and CDR2 from the germline V gene are MNHEY and SVGEGT. CDR3 size: 14 residues. CDR3 sequence: CASSSGSVRQPQHF. Written as DNA, the CDR3 is TGTGCCAGCAGCTCGGGGTCTGTGCGTCAGCCCCAGCATTTT.

The chain employs TRBV19 and TRBJ1-4, with D unclear. The V gene lost 10 bases and the J gene lost 8 bases, with 17 bases spanning the gap. Germline values: CDR1 LNHDA, CDR2 SQIVND (reference sequence). This CDR3 has 13 residues. The CDR3 region has the DNA TGTGCCACCAAGGCGGAATTTGGCGAAAAACTGTTTTTT. This translates into CATKAEFGEKLFF. Full variable domain (missing parts from reference TRBV19 and TRBJ1-4): DGGITQSPKYLFRKEGQNVTLSCEQNLNHDAMYWYRQDPGQGLRLIYYSQIVNDFQKGDIAEGYSVSREKKESFPLTVTSAQKNPTAFYLCATKAEFGEKLFFGSGTQLSVL.

This chain links TRBV21-1 with TRBJ1-6; the DNA was not used to check the table's D call, TRBD1. TRBV21-1 corresponds to a pseudogene. This CDR3 is 15 amino acids long. The CDR3 DNA reads as TGTGCCAGCAGCAGGTGGACAGGGGAGGAGACACCCCTCCACTTT. It translates to CASSRWTGEETPLHF.

The CDR3 loop reads CASSLSVREGDTQYF. The CDR3 nucleotides read TGTGCCAGCAGCTTATCGGTGCGGGAAGGAGATACGCAGTATTTT. The chain employs TRBV7-7 and TRBJ2-3; perhaps TRBD2 as D (6 bases). Germline V CDR1 and CDR2: SSHAT, FNYEAQ (reference sequence). This CDR3 spans 15 amino acids. The V gene lost 2 bases and the J gene lost 5 bases, with 14 bases spanning the gap.

The chain is built from TRBV2 and TRBJ1-5, with TRBD1 as a possible D gene (6 bases). Trimming pared 9 bases from V and 0 bases from J, leaving 12 bases between. This CDR3 comprises 14 residues. CDR1 SNHLY and CDR2 FYNNEI come from the germline V gene. CDR3 sequence: CASSGQSSNQPQHF. The CDR3 region has the DNA TGTGCCAGTTCGGGACAAAGTAGCAATCAGCCCCAGCATTTT.

There are a few counts of this clone. The chain links TRBV5-5 to TRBJ2-5; 7 bases agree with TRBD1. Germline V gene sequence: CDR1 SGHKS, CDR2 YYEKEE (reference sequence). This CDR3 contains 16 residues. The V gene end was trimmed by 3 bases and the J gene end by 1 base; junction bases not matched to a gene: 9. CDR3 loop: CASSWGPDRRQETQYF. For the CDR3, the DNA is TGTGCCAGCAGCTGGGGGCCGGACAGGCGCCAAGAGACCCAGTACTTC.

V and J are TRBV19 and TRBJ1-6; D is unresolved. Germline V gives CDR1 LNHDA, CDR2 SQIVND (reference sequence). The length of the CDR3 is 14 residues. V lost 5 bases, J lost 9 bases, and 14 bases lay in between. CDR3 protein: CASSHRDLSSPLHF. The CDR3, as DNA: TGTGCCAGTAGTCACCGGGATCTAAGTTCACCCCTCCACTTT.